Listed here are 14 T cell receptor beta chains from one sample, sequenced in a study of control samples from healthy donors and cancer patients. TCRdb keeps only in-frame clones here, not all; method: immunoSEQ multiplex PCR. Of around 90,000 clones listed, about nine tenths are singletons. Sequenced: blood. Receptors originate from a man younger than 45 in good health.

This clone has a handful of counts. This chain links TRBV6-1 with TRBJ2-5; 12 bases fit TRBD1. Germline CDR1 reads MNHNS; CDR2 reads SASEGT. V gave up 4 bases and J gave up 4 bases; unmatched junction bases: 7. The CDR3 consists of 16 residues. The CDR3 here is CASSGWGTGGRETQYF. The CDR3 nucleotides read TGTGCCAGCAGTGGGTGGGGGACAGGGGGCAGAGAGACCCAGTACTTC.

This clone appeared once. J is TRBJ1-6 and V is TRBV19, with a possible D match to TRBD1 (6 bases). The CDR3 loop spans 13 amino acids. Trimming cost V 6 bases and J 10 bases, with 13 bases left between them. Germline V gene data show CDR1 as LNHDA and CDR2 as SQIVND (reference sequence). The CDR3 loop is CASRLGAGSPLHF. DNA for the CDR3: TGTGCCAGTAGGTTGGGGGCTGGGTCACCCCTCCACTTT.

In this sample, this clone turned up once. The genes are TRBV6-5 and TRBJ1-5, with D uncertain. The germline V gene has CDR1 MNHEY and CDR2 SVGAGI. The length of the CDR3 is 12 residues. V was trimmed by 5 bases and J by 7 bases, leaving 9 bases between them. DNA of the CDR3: TGTGCCAGCAGTATTGGAGGGCAGCCCCAGCATTTT. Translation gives CASSIGGQPQHF.

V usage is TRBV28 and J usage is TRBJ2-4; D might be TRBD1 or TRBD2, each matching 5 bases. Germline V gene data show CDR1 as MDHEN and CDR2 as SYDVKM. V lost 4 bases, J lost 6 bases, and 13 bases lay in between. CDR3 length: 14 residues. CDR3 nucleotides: TGTGCCAGCAGTTCCACGGGGCAAGGAAACATTCAGTACTTC. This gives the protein CASSSTGQGNIQYF.

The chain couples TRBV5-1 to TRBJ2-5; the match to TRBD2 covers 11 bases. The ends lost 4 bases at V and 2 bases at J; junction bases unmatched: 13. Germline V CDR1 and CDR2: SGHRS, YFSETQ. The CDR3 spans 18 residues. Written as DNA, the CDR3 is TGCGCCAGCAGCCCCACCCGACCACTAGCGGGGGAACAAGAGACCCAGTACTTC. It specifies CASSPTRPLAGEQETQYF.

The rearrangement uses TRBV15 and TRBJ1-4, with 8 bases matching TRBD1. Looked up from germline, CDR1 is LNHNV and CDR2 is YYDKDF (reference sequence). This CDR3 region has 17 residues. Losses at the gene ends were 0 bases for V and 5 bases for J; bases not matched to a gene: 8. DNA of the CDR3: TGTGCCACCAGCAGAGACCCGGGGACAGGAATAAATGAAAAACTGTTTTTT. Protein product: CATSRDPGTGINEKLFF. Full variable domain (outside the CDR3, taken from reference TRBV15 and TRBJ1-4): DAMVIQNPRYQVTQFGKPVTLSCSQTLNHNVMYWYQQKSSQAPKLLFHYYDKDFNNEADTPDNFQSRRPNTSFCFLDIRSPGLGDTAMYLCATSRDPGTGINEKLFFGSGTQLSVL.

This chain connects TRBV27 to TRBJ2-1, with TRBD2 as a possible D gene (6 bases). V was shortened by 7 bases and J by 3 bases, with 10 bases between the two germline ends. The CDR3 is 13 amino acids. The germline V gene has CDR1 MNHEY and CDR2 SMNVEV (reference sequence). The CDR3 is CASKRRGYNEQFF. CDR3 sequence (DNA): TGTGCCAGCAAGAGGCGGGGCTACAATGAGCAGTTCTTC.

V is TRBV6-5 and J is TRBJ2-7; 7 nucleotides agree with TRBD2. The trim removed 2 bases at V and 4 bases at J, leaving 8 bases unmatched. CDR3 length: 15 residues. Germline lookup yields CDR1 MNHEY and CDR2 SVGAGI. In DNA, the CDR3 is TGTGCCAGCAGTTACGGGGCTAGCGGCCGTTACGAGCAGTACTTC. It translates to CASSYGASGRYEQYF.

In nucleotides, the CDR3 is TGTGCCACCAGTGAACCGGGACTAGCGTCCTACAATGAGCAGTTCTTC. It translates to CATSEPGLASYNEQFF. The chain combines TRBV24-1 with TRBJ2-1; 10 positions match TRBD2. With V trimmed by 4 bases and J by 1 base, 3 bases remained unmatched. The CDR3 loop spans 16 amino acids. Germline values: CDR1 KGHDR, CDR2 SFDVKD.

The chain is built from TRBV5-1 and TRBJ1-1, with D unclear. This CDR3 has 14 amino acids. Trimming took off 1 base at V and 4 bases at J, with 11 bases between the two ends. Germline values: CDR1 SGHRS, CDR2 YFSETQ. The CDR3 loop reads CASSLSAAPTEAFF. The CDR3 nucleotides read TGCGCCAGCAGCTTGAGCGCAGCCCCCACTGAAGCTTTCTTT. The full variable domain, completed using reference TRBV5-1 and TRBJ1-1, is KAGVTQTPRYLIKTRGQQVTLSCSPISGHRSVSWYQQTPGQGLQFLFEYFSETQRNKGNFPGRFSGRQFSNSRSEMNVSTLELGDSALYLCASSLSAAPTEAFFGQGTRLTVV.

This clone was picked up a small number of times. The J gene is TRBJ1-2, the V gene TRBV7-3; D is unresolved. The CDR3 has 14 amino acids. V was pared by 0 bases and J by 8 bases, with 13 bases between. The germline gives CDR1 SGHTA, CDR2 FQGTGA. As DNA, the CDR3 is TGTGCCAGCAGCTTAACCCCGGGCCTAGAGGGCTACACCTTC. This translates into CASSLTPGLEGYTF.

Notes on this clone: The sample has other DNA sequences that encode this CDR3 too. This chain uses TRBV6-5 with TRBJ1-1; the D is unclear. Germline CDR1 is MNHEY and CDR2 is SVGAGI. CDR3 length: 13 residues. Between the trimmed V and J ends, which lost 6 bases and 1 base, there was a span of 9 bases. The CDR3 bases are TGTGCCAGCAGCTATTCAGCGAACACTGAAGCTTTCTTT. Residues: CASSYSANTEAFF.

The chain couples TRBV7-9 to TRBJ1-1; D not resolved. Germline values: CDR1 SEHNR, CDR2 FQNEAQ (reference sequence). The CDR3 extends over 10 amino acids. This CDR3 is CASGGEEAFF. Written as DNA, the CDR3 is TGTGCTAGCGGCGGGGAAGAAGCTTTCTTT.

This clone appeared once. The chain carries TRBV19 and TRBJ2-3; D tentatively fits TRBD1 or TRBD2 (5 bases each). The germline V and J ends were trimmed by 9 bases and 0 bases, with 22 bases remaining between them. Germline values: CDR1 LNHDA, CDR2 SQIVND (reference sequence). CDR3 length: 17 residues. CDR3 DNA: TGTGCCAGGAGGGGACGATCCCTCCCCCGTAGCACAGATACGCAGTATTTT. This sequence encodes CARRGRSLPRSTDTQYF.